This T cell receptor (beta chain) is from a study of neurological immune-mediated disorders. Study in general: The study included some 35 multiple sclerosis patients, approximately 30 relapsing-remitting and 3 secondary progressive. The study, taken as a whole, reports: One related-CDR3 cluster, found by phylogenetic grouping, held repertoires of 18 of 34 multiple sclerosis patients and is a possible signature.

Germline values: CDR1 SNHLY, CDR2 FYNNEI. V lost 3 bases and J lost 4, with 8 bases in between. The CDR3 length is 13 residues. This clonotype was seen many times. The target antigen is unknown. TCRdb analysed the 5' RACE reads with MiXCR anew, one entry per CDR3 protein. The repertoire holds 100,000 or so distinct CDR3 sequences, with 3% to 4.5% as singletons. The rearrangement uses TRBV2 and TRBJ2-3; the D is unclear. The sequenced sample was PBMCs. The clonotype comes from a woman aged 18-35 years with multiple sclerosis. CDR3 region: CASSERGADTQYF. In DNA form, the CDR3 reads TGTGCCAGCAGTGAGCGTGGCGCAGATACGCAGTATTTT.